This is a list of T cell receptor beta chains from one sample in a study of shared clonotypes between healthy human individuals. The assay was immunoSEQ multiplex PCR, and TCRdb's table has in-frame clones only and misses some. The profile covers around 2,000,000 clones, with 85% to 95% appearing a single time and under 2% taken by the ten largest. The material sequenced was naive CD8+ T cells from PBMCs. All receptors derive from a man between 18 and 29 years old in good health. Some clones in this sample may be carry-over from other donors' samples. CDR3s include the opening cysteine and the closing phenylalanine or tryptophan. D genes are given only for firm matches. The size of a clone is reported for some rows only, either as once, few or many, or as a class for expanded clones.

.	.	TRBV23-1	TRBJ1-5	CASSQFSSRSQPQHF	TGCGCCAGCAGTCAATTTTCTTCTAGAAGTCAGCCCCAGCATTTT
.	TRBD1	TRBV5-6	TRBJ2-7	CASSHPDRGVHEQYF	TGTGCCAGCAGCCACCCGGACAGGGGTGTCCACGAGCAGTACTTC
once	.	TRBV6-5	TRBJ1-5	CASSLGPGANQPQHF	TGTGCCAGCAGCCTAGGACCCGGGGCTAATCAGCCCCAGCATTTT
.	TRBD1	TRBV28	TRBJ2-7	CASRPRDSSYEQYF	TGTGCCAGCAGGCCCCGGGACAGCTCCTACGAGCAGTACTTC
.	TRBD2	TRBV9	TRBJ2-1	CASSSAGLAANEQFF	TGTGCCAGCAGCTCAGCGGGACTAGCAGCAAATGAGCAGTTCTTC
.	.	TRBV27	TRBJ2-7	CASSPGPTYEQYF	TGTGCCAGCAGTCCCGGGCCAACCTACGAGCAGTACTTC
.	TRBD1	TRBV7-9	TRBJ2-7	CASSSTGTADYEQYF	TGTGCCAGCAGCTCAACCGGGACAGCAGACTACGAGCAGTACTTC
.	.	TRBV2	TRBJ2-1	CASSADEQFF	TGTGCCAGCAGTGCCGATGAGCAGTTCTTC
.	.	TRBV9	TRBJ2-7	CASSVGGTHYEQYF	TGTGCCAGCAGCGTAGGGGGTACTCACTACGAGCAGTACTTC
few	TRBD2	TRBV10-2	TRBJ2-1	CASSDSGMGGNEQFF	TGCGCCAGCAGTGACAGCGGGATGGGAGGGAATGAGCAGTTCTTC
.	.	TRBV7-9	TRBJ2-7	CASSLVGRAYEQYF	TGTGCCAGCAGCTTAGTCGGCAGGGCCTACGAGCAGTACTTC
.	.	TRBV14	TRBJ1-1	CASSHGAAQLNTEAFF	TGTGCCAGCAGCCATGGGGCAGCACAACTGAACACTGAAGCTTTCTTT
.	.	TRBV29-1	TRBJ2-7	CSVTHRRAGEQYF	TGCAGCGTTACCCACCGGCGGGCGGGCGAGCAGTACTTC
.	.	TRBV9	TRBJ2-7	CASSVKIQGGEQYF	TGTGCCAGCAGCGTAAAAATCCAGGGGGGCGAGCAGTACTTC
.	TRBD2	TRBV5-1	TRBJ2-7	CASSFYPSGRAGVVSYEQYF	TGCGCCAGCAGCTTTTACCCCAGCGGGAGGGCCGGGGTCGTGTCCTACGAGCAGTACTTC
.	.	TRBV27	TRBJ2-7	CASSPGLNYEQYF	TGTGCCAGCAGCCCAGGACTAAACTACGAGCAGTACTTC
.	.	TRBV2	TRBJ2-7	CASSQSSQGTGNEQYF	TGTGCCAGCAGCCAATCGTCGCAGGGGACGGGTAACGAGCAGTACTTC
.	TRBD1	TRBV5-1	TRBJ1-1	CASSLETGGNTEAFF	TGCGCCAGCAGCTTGGAGACAGGGGGCAACACTGAAGCTTTCTTT
.	.	TRBV4-3	TRBJ2-3	CASSQGVADTQYF	TGCGCCAGCAGCCAGGGGGTAGCAGATACGCAGTATTTT
.	.	TRBV28	TRBJ2-7	CASSPPDSIDEQYF	TGTGCCAGCAGCCCTCCCGACAGTATTGACGAGCAGTACTTC
.	.	TRBV29-1	TRBJ2-3	CSVVLTGGGLHDTQYF	TGCAGCGTTGTTTTAACGGGTGGGGGACTCCATGATACGCAGTATTTT
.	TRBD1	TRBV2	TRBJ1-4	CASRDLAGQKTTNEKLFF	TGTGCCAGCAGAGACCTTGCGGGACAGAAGACAACTAATGAAAAACTGTTTTTT
.	.	TRBV9	TRBJ2-1	CASSVVGSSNEQFF	TGTGCCAGCAGCGTAGTGGGTAGTAGCAATGAGCAGTTCTTC
.	.	TRBV18	TRBJ2-1	CASSFEWGYNEQFF	TGTGCCAGCTCATTTGAGTGGGGTTACAATGAGCAGTTCTTC
.	.	TRBV7-9	TRBJ1-1	CASSLAGPNTEAFF	TGTGCCAGCAGCTTAGCCGGGCCAAACACTGAAGCTTTCTTT